Following are 13 T cell receptor beta chains from one sample sequenced in a study of blood T cells in healthy people across ages. Next came a second PCR, run for about 7 to 12 cycles, which used a sample-barcoded 5' primer along with a J-beta primer mix. MiXCR was run by TCRdb on the 5' RACE reads, yielding one entry per CDR3 protein. The table lists 1.5 million or so distinct CDR3 sequences, about 42% of them singletons. Material: blood. The source of these receptors is a woman between 18 and 29 years old in good health.

This clonotype was found a few times. The junction departs from germline at one end; a sequencing error may be responsible. The chain couples TRBV7-7 to TRBJ2-1, with D maybe TRBD2 (5 bases). The germline V gene has CDR1 SSHAT and CDR2 FNYEAQ (reference sequence). This CDR3 has 14 residues. The CDR3, as DNA: TGTGCTAGCAGCTTACGGGAACGTTCAGCAGAGCAGTTCTTC. Translated, it gives CASSLRERSAEQFF.

This clonotype appeared many times. This chain uses TRBV29-1 with TRBJ1-2; D might be TRBD1 (5 bases). Trimming took 7 bases from V and 2 from J, leaving 8 bases between them. Germline V gene data show CDR1 as SQVTM and CDR2 as ANQGSEA. The CDR3 is 11 amino acids. The CDR3 bases are TGCAGCGACCGGGACAACTATGGCTACACCTTC. Translation: CSDRDNYGYTF.

This rearrangement joins TRBV20-1 to TRBJ2-1; tentatively, D is TRBD2 (5 bases). CDR3 length: 15 residues. Trimming stripped 6 bases from V and 1 base from J, with 16 bases between. Germline loops: CDR1 DFQATT, CDR2 SNEGSKA (reference sequence). The CDR3 region is CSAEAIANSYNEQFF. As DNA, the CDR3 is TGCAGTGCCGAAGCAATAGCGAATTCCTACAATGAGCAGTTCTTC.

The chain has TRBV20-1 and TRBJ1-5, with 7 bases aligning to TRBD1. From germline, CDR1 is DFQATT and CDR2 SNEGSKA (reference sequence). The V and J ends lost 3 bases and 9 bases, in that order; junction bases with no gene match: 8. The CDR3 consists of 13 residues. The CDR3 region is CSARRQGLRPQHF. The CDR3 DNA sequence: TGCAGTGCTAGGAGACAGGGTTTGAGGCCCCAGCATTTT.

This clonotype has only a few counts. CDR3 sequence (DNA): TGTGCCAGCAGCCCTTACTGGGACAGGATTTACGAGCAGTACTTC. Translated, it gives CASSPYWDRIYEQYF. This sequence joins TRBV7-9 and TRBJ2-5; 8 bases align to TRBD1. The J call may not be correct, given that the DNA end is closer to TRBJ2-7. The length of the CDR3 is 15 residues. From germline, CDR1 is SEHNR and CDR2 FQNEAQ (reference sequence).

This clonotype was observed a handful of times. This chain links TRBV7-2 with TRBJ2-1; 9 bases map to TRBD2. Germline assignment: CDR1 SGHTA and CDR2 FQGNSA. CDR3 length: 18 amino acids. The ends lost 2 bases at V and 8 bases at J; junction bases unmatched: 16. Here the CDR3 reads CASSLLGLAKVRDHEQFF. CDR3 DNA: TGTGCCAGCAGCTTACTGGGACTAGCAAAAGTCCGGGACCATGAGCAGTTCTTC.

The gene calls are TRBV6-2 or TRBV6-3 and TRBJ2-7, with D perhaps matching TRBD2 (5 bases). The CDR3 consists of 13 residues. Germline loops: CDR1 MNHEY, CDR2 SVGEGT. Trimming removed 2 bases at V and 3 bases at J, with 8 bases between. CDR3 in DNA: TGTGCCAGCAGTTACGAGCGGTTCTACGAGCAGTACTTC. Translated, it gives CASSYERFYEQYF.

This clonotype was picked up a small number of times. The chain carries TRBV10-2 and TRBJ2-1; D unresolved. V was trimmed by 2 bases and J by 8 bases, leaving 4 bases between them. The CDR3 consists of 11 residues. Germline V gene sequence: CDR1 WSHSY, CDR2 SAAADI. CDR3 protein: CASSEPDEQFF. The CDR3 coding sequence is TGCGCCAGCAGTGAGCCCGATGAGCAGTTCTTC.

This rearrangement joins TRBV4-2 to TRBJ2-5, with D uncertain. Germline CDR1 is LGHNA and CDR2 is YNFKEQ. The length of the CDR3 is 14 residues. V lost 4 bases to trimming and J lost 11 bases, with 20 bases between them. CDR3 coding DNA: TGTGCCAGCAGCCCGGATTACTCCTACAATGAGCAGTACTTC. It translates to CASSPDYSYNEQYF.

The chain uses TRBV29-1 and TRBJ1-2, with TRBD1 matching over 7 bases. The CDR3 runs 11 residues. J lost 6 bases, V lost 3 bases, and 1 base had no gene match. Germline CDR1 reads SQVTM; CDR2 reads ANQGSEA. CDR3 loop: CSVDRGNGYTF. The CDR3 DNA is TGCAGCGTTGACAGGGGGAATGGCTACACCTTC.

This clonotype was detected once. The chain employs TRBV7-2 and TRBJ2-3; D is possibly TRBD2 (7 bases). The germline V and J ends were trimmed by 1 base and 3 bases, with 14 bases remaining between them. Germline V lookup: CDR1 SGHTA, CDR2 FQGNSA. This CDR3 is 16 amino acids long. The DNA for the CDR3 is TGTGCCAGCAGCTTAGTCTGGGGGGGGCTGACAGATACGCAGTATTTT. It yields the protein CASSLVWGGLTDTQYF.

The rearrangement uses TRBV4-3 and TRBJ1-1; unclear D gene. The CDR3 spans 14 residues. The ends were cut back, 1 base at V and 4 bases at J, with 10 bases in the middle. In germline, CDR1 is LGHNA, CDR2 YSLEER. This chain's CDR3 is CASSQGRVSTEAFF. DNA for the CDR3: TGCGCCAGCAGCCAAGGAAGGGTATCCACTGAAGCTTTCTTT.

This clonotype was seen only once. The chain links TRBV9 to TRBJ2-2; a possible D gene is TRBD2 (6 bases). The germline V gene has CDR1 SGDLS and CDR2 YYNGEE. The V and J ends lost 0 bases and 0 bases respectively, with 9 bases between them. This CDR3 has 16 residues. CDR3 DNA: TGTGCCAGCAGCGTAGCTAGCGCTGCGAACACCGGGGAGCTGTTTTTT. Translated: CASSVASAANTGELFF.